This T cell receptor beta chain was recorded in a study of somatic mutations in cytotoxic T cells in rheumatoid arthritis. This clone is hyperexpanded within its sample. The method was immunoSEQ multiplex PCR; TCRdb's version includes in-frame clones alone and lacks a portion of them. The table has about 6,300 clones, about 80% seen once; the top ten hold roughly 27%. This sequence was found in a woman in her seventies with rheumatoid arthritis. The specimen was CD8+ T cells sorted from blood, collected at a follow-up visit.

CDR3: CASSTDFYSNQPQHF. The CDR3 DNA reads as TGTGCCAGCAGCACGGATTTTTATAGCAATCAGCCCCAGCATTTT. V and J are TRBV7-2 and TRBJ1-5; no reliable D call. The CDR3 totals 15 residues. The V end lost 5 bases, the J end lost 0 bases, and 11 bases lay between the germline ends. Germline V CDR1 and CDR2: SGHTA, FQGNSA.